The 6 T cell receptor beta chains in this list originate from one sample, sequenced in a study of cytomegalovirus exposure and HLA in healthy donors. In the PCR, 60 Vbeta and 13 Jbeta primers were used. The assay was immunoSEQ multiplex PCR, and TCRdb's table has in-frame clones only and misses some. The table lists 64,000 or so clones, less than 90% of them singletons, with 9.5% to 12% in the top ten. Sequencing was performed on PBMCs. The receptors were gathered from a female donor in good health and CMV-seronegative.

This chain links TRBV6-5 with TRBJ2-7; no firm D call. Deletions cut 6 bases from V and 3 bases from J, with 12 bases between. This CDR3 is 13 amino acids long. Germline assignment: CDR1 MNHEY and CDR2 SVGAGI. CDR3: CASSPPGFYEQYF. DNA for the CDR3: TGTGCCAGCAGCCCCCCCGGGTTCTACGAGCAGTACTTC.

The V call is TRBV18, the J call TRBJ2-3; 10 bases align to TRBD2. The germline gives CDR1 KGHSH, CDR2 LQKENI. J gave up 4 bases and V 3 bases, and 7 bases lay outside the gene matches. The CDR3 spans 16 residues. The CDR3 nucleotides are TGTGCCAGCTCACCTGCTAGCGGGAGTACCCCAGATACGCAGTATTTT. Translated: CASSPASGSTPDTQYF.

The gene calls are TRBV6-1 and TRBJ2-6; 9 positions agree with TRBD1. V gave up 2 bases and J gave up 4 bases; unmatched junction bases: 3. Germline CDR1 is MNHNS and CDR2 is SASEGT. CDR3 length equals 16 residues. The CDR3 loop is CASSEWDRVGANVLTF. The CDR3 DNA reads TGTGCCAGCAGTGAATGGGACAGGGTAGGGGCCAACGTCCTGACTTTC.

This chain uses TRBV28 with TRBJ2-7; perhaps TRBD2 as D (5 bases). CDR3 size: 15 residues. Looked up from germline, CDR1 is MDHEN and CDR2 is SYDVKM. Trimming removed 8 bases from V and 7 bases from J, with 24 bases in between. The CDR3 nucleotides read TGTGCCAGCCGTACGGTCGGGATCGACCTGGGGGAGCAGTACTTC. This gives the protein CASRTVGIDLGEQYF.

This clone was observed a few times. V is TRBV30 and J is TRBJ1-4; TRBD1 is a possible D gene (6 bases). V was trimmed by 0 bases and J by 7 bases, leaving 9 bases between them. CDR1 is GTSNPN, CDR2 SVGIG, per germline (reference sequence). The CDR3 consists of 13 residues. This CDR3 is CAWSVQGPEKLFF. As DNA, the CDR3 is TGTGCCTGGAGTGTACAGGGACCTGAAAAACTGTTTTTT.

The chain couples TRBV7-8 to TRBJ2-3; 8 bases match TRBD2. Germline V gives CDR1 SGHVS, CDR2 FQNEAQ. There are 16 residues in the CDR3. With V trimmed by 1 base and J by 4 bases, 7 bases remained unmatched. The CDR3, as DNA: TGTGCCAGCAGCTTAGGGCTAGCGGGTGGGGCAGATACGCAGTATTTT. It codes for CASSLGLAGGADTQYF.